The TCR beta chain under discussion was sequenced for a study of beta chain features in type 1 diabetes. Whole-study results and caveats: Type 1 diabetes patients showed a moderate but significant shortening of TCRB CDR3s in all four CD4+ subsets.

As to this clone: Its cognate antigen is unknown.

Sequenced material consisted of expressed TCRB transcripts (all of the isolated RNA was reverse transcribed). Generated by immunoSEQ multiplex PCR, the TCRdb table keeps only in-frame clones and is missing some. Of 350,000 to 400,000 clones in the sample, 10% to 15% were seen once. This TCR derives from a woman under 30 with type 1 diabetes. The sample consisted of naive CD4+ T cells from blood.

In DNA, the CDR3 is TGTGCCAGCCAGGTGGGCCAGGCCAGCGGGACCCAGTACTTC. Protein product: CASQVGQASGTQYF. V usage is TRBV7-9 and J usage is TRBJ2-5; perhaps TRBD2 as D (5 bases). Deletions cut 8 bases from V and 7 bases from J, with 20 bases between. The CDR3 totals 14 residues. Looked up from germline, CDR1 is SEHNR and CDR2 is FQNEAQ (reference sequence).